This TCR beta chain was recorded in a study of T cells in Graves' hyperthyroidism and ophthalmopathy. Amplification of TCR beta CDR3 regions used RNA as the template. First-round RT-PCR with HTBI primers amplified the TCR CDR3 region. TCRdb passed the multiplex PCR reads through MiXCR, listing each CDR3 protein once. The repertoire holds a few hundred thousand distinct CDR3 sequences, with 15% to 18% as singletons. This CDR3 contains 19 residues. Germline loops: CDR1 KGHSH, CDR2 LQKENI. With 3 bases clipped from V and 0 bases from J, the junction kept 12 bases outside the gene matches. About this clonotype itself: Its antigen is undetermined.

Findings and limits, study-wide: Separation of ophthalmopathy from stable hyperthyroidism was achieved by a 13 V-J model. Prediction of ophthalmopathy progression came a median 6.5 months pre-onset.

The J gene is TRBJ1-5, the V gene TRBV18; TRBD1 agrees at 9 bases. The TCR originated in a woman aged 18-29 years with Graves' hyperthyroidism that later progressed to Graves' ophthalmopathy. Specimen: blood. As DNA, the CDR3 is TGTGCCAGCTCACCGGAAGGCACAGGGGGCTTTTATAGCAATCAGCCCCAGCATTTT. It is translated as CASSPEGTGGFYSNQPQHF.